These 18 T cell receptor beta chains came from one sample sequenced in a study of shared T cell receptors in the human thymus. Profiled with immunoSEQ multiplex PCR; TCRdb holds only in-frame clones, not every one. The table includes approximately 580,000 clones, roughly 74% detected once. The data also belong to a second study, concerning human thymus T cells.

What was sequenced was thymocytes. The receptor set was obtained from a boy in the first two years of life with a congenital heart defect.

The rearrangement joins TRBV5-1 to TRBJ2-5; the D gene is possibly TRBD2 (5 bases). CDR3 size: 17 residues. V was cut by 0 bases and J by 1 base, with 16 bases left in between. Germline CDR1 and CDR2: SGHRS and YFSETQ. The CDR3 sequence is CASSLGAGGVTQETQYF. CDR3 nucleotides: TGCGCCAGCAGCTTGGGCGCGGGTGGGGTTACCCAAGAGACCCAGTACTTC.

In regard to this clone: The CDR3 ends on some other residue instead of the conserved phenylalanine or tryptophan, so this is likely a read error. This chain uses TRBV28 with TRBJ1-2; TRBD1 aligns across 7 bases. The CDR3 extends over 14 amino acids. Germline-derived CDR1 and CDR2 are MDHEN and SYDVKM. V was clipped by 4 bases and J by 4 bases; unmatched bases: 6. The CDR3 region is CASSSRGVRYGYTL. The CDR3 bases are TGTGCCAGCAGTTCCAGGGGGGTACGCTATGGCTACACCCTC.

The CDR3 DNA reads TGTGCCAACAGGCGGGGGACAGATACGCAGTATTTT. Translating it yields CANRRGTDTQYF. This sequence joins TRBV13 and TRBJ2-3, with 7 bases identical to TRBD2. This CDR3 spans 12 amino acids. Germline CDR1 and CDR2: PRHDT and FYEKMQ (reference sequence). The ends lost 10 bases at V and 3 bases at J; junction bases unmatched: 4.

This clone appeared a few times. The chain links TRBV28 to TRBJ2-2; D unresolved. The CDR3 length is 11 residues. Looked up from germline, CDR1 is MDHEN and CDR2 is SYDVKM. With 4 bases removed from V and 7 bases from J, the gap between germline ends came to 4 bases. This CDR3 reads CASSYGGELFF. In nucleotides, the CDR3 is TGTGCCAGCAGTTACGGCGGGGAGCTGTTTTTT.

The chain recombines TRBV5-4 with TRBJ2-5, with D possibly being TRBD2 (6 bases). The V and J ends lost 4 bases and 5 bases respectively, with 12 bases between them. CDR1 and CDR2 (germline): SGHNT, YYREEE (reference sequence). The CDR3 loop spans 13 amino acids. Here the CDR3 reads CASSRREPETQYF. CDR3 DNA: TGTGCCAGCAGCCGCCGGGAGCCGGAGACCCAGTACTTC. The variable domain in full, with the rest retrieved from reference TRBV5-4 and TRBJ2-5, is ETGVTQSPTHLIKTRGQQVTLRCSSQSGHNTVSWYQQALGQGPQFIFQYYREEENGRGNFPPRFSGLQFPNYSSELNVNALELDDSALYLCASSRREPETQYFGPGTRLLVL.

This chain joins TRBV7-2 and TRBJ1-5; D gene ambiguous. The V end was cut by 1 base, the J end by 13 bases, with 14 bases between. There are 13 residues in the CDR3. CDR1 SGHTA and CDR2 FQGNSA come from the germline V gene. The CDR3 spells CASSLVGAGEQHF. The CDR3, as DNA: TGTGCCAGCAGCTTAGTGGGAGCCGGGGAACAGCATTTT.

The chain uses TRBV7-2 and TRBJ2-3; D ambiguous. Germline assignment: CDR1 SGHTA and CDR2 FQGNSA. The CDR3 is 16 residues long. The V end was cut by 1 base, the J end by 2 bases, with 13 bases between. The CDR3 here is CASSLVSDNTTDTQYF. CDR3 coding DNA: TGTGCCAGCAGCTTAGTGTCTGACAACACCACAGATACGCAGTATTTT.

The chain joins TRBV29-1 to TRBJ1-1; 8 bases align to TRBD1. V lost 7 bases and J lost 3; bases outside the gene matches: 4. The CDR3 covers 12 residues. Germline V gene sequence: CDR1 SQVTM, CDR2 ANQGSEA. The CDR3: CSDYRGDTEAFF. CDR3 sequence (DNA): TGCAGCGATTACAGGGGGGACACTGAAGCTTTCTTT.

This clone was detected only once. This chain uses TRBV5-4 with TRBJ2-7; 13 bases are shared with TRBD2. The length of the CDR3 is 19 residues. The germline V gene has CDR1 SGHNT and CDR2 YYREEE (reference sequence). Losses at the gene ends were 7 bases for V and 2 bases for J; bases not matched to a gene: 18. The CDR3 loop is CASEKGPHSTSGGTYEQYF. CDR3 nucleotides: TGTGCCAGCGAAAAGGGCCCCCACTCGACTAGCGGGGGGACCTACGAGCAGTACTTC.

V usage is TRBV30 and J usage is TRBJ2-7, with 8 bases aligning to TRBD2. The CDR3 covers 17 residues. Trimming at V came to 1 base and at J to 1 base, leaving 12 bases not matched to a gene. Germline CDR1 and CDR2: GTSNPN and SVGIG (reference sequence). The CDR3 protein is CAWSAIRGLAGSYEQYF. The CDR3 DNA follows: TGTGCCTGGAGTGCTATTCGCGGACTAGCCGGGTCCTACGAGCAGTACTTC. The complete variable domain, with remaining parts taken from reference TRBV30 and TRBJ2-7, reads SQTIHQWPATLVQPVGSPLSLECTVEGTSNPNLYWYRQAAGRGLQLLFYSVGIGQISSEVPQNLSASRPQDRQFILSSKKLLLSDSGFYLCAWSAIRGLAGSYEQYFGPGTRLTVT.

For the CDR3, the DNA is TGCGCCAGCAGCTTGGGACTAGCGGGAGCCCGTTACGAGCAGTACTTC. Its protein is CASSLGLAGARYEQYF. This chain joins TRBV5-1 and TRBJ2-7; TRBD2 aligns across 12 bases. The CDR3 is 16 residues long. After removal of 0 bases from V and 4 bases from J, the junction contained 5 bases not matched to a gene. CDR1 SGHRS and CDR2 YFSETQ come from the germline V gene. Using reference TRBV5-1 and TRBJ2-7 for the parts outside the CDR3, the full variable domain is KAGVTQTPRYLIKTRGQQVTLSCSPISGHRSVSWYQQTPGQGLQFLFEYFSETQRNKGNFPGRFSGRQFSNSRSEMNVSTLELGDSALYLCASSLGLAGARYEQYFGPGTRLTVT.

The chain joins TRBV5-5 to TRBJ2-7, with 12 nucleotides matching TRBD2. With 4 bases clipped from V and 4 bases from J, the junction kept 9 bases outside the gene matches. Germline loops: CDR1 SGHKS, CDR2 YYEKEE (reference sequence). This CDR3 comprises 16 residues. CDR3 residues: CASSPSLAGGLYEQYF. The CDR3 DNA follows: TGTGCCAGCAGCCCTTCTCTAGCGGGAGGGCTATACGAGCAGTACTTC.

This clone was seen once. The gene calls are TRBV7-6 and TRBJ2-2; 7 bases agree with TRBD2. V gave up 0 bases and J gave up 14 bases; unmatched junction bases: 6. This CDR3 region has 13 residues. From germline, CDR1 is SGHVS and CDR2 FNYEAQ. The DNA of the CDR3 is TGTGCCAGCAGCTTAGCGTGGGAGGGCCGTCTGTTTTTT. This gives the protein CASSLAWEGRLFF.

The table lists this clone with a few counts. The chain uses TRBV2 and TRBJ2-5; 10 bases match TRBD1. Germline V gene lookup returns CDR1 SNHLY and CDR2 FYNNEI. This CDR3 spans 15 amino acids. Germline trimming cut 6 bases from V and 4 bases from J; bases unmatched to any gene: 8. The DNA for the CDR3 is TGTGCCAGCAGAGGAGGACAGGGGGTTCTAGAGACCCAGTACTTC. Protein sequence: CASRGGQGVLETQYF.

The V gene is TRBV4-3, the J gene TRBJ1-5; 7 nucleotides agree with TRBD1. The CDR3 is 14 residues long. The germline V gene has CDR1 LGHNA and CDR2 YSLEER. J was trimmed by 5 bases and V by 3 bases; bases with no gene match: 4. The CDR3 bases are TGCGCCAGCAGCCAGACGACAGGGTATCAGCCCCAGCATTTT. It specifies CASSQTTGYQPQHF.

The chain couples TRBV15 to TRBJ2-2, with TRBD1 matching 10 bases. There are 21 residues in the CDR3. Per the germline V gene, CDR1 is LNHNV and CDR2 is YYDKDF (reference sequence). Trimming at V came to 1 base and at J to 7 bases, leaving 21 bases not matched to a gene. Written as DNA, the CDR3 is TGTGCCACCAGCAGAGTCTTCGGGACAGGGGCGAGCGGGAGCGCCGGCGGGGAGCTGTTTTTT. Its protein product is CATSRVFGTGASGSAGGELFF.

V gene TRBV10-1 combines with J gene TRBJ2-7, with D possibly being TRBD1 (6 bases). The CDR3 has 12 amino acids. Germline values: CDR1 WNHNN, CDR2 SYGVQD (reference sequence). Trimming removed 10 bases at V and 1 base at J, with 11 bases between. The CDR3 region is CATPGHSYEQYF. DNA for the CDR3: TGCGCCACCCCGGGACATTCCTACGAGCAGTACTTC.

V and J are TRBV27 and TRBJ1-1; TRBD1 might be the D (5 bases). The length of the CDR3 is 14 residues. Trimming removed 8 bases at V and 0 bases at J, with 13 bases between. Looked up from germline, CDR1 is MNHEY and CDR2 is SMNVEV (reference sequence). In nucleotides, the CDR3 is TGTGCCAGCTTCGGGGGGACCATGAACACTGAAGCTTTCTTT. It codes for CASFGGTMNTEAFF.